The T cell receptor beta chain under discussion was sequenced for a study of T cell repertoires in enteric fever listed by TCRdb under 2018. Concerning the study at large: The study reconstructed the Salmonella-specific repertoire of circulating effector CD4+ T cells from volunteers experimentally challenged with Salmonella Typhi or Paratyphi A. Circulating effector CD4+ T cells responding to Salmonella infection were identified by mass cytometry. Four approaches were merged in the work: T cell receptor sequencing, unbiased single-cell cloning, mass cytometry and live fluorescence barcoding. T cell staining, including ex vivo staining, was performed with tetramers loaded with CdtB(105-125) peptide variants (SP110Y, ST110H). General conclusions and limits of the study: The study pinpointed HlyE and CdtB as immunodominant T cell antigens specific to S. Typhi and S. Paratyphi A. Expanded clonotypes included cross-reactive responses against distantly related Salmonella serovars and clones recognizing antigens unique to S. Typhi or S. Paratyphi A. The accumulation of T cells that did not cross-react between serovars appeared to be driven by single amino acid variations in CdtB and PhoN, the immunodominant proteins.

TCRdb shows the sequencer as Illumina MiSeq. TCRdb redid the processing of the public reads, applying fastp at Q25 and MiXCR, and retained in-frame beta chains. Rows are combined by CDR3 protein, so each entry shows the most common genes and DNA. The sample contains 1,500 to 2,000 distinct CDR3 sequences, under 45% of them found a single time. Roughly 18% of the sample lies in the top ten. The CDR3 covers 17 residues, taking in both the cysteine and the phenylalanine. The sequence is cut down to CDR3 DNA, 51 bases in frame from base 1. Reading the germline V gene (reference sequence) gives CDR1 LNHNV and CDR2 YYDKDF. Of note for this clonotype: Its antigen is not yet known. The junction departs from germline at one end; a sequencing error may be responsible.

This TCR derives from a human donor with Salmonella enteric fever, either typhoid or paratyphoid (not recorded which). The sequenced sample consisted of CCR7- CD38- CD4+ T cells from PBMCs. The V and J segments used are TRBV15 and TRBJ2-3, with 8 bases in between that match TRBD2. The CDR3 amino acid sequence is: CATSRGTSGASKDTQYF. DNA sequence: TGTGCCACCAGCAGAGGAACTAGCGGAGCTAGCAAAGATACGCAGTATTTT.